What follows are 19 T cell receptor beta chains derived from one specimen sequenced in a study of blood T cell repertoires in COVID-19. Produced via immunoSEQ multiplex PCR; TCRdb's table is partial and in-frame only. Altogether about 260,000 clones are present, more than 85% being singletons, with the ten largest covering under 3%. Material for sequencing was peripheral blood. These receptors were taken from a person under 35 with COVID-19, enrolled during active disease.

The chain is built from TRBV12-2 and TRBJ1-3; TRBD1 was called by the table and not checked on the DNA. TRBV12-2 is a listed pseudogene. There are 15 residues in the CDR3. Written as DNA, the CDR3 is TGTGCAAGTCGCTCACGGACAGTCTCTGGAAACACCATATATTTT. It yields the protein CASRSRTVSGNTIYF.

This clone was seen only a few times. The chain carries TRBV6-5 and TRBJ2-2; 8 nucleotides agree with TRBD2. Trimming at V came to 7 bases and at J to 7 bases, leaving 8 bases not matched to a gene. The CDR3 runs 14 residues. Germline assignment: CDR1 MNHEY and CDR2 SVGAGI. CDR3 coding DNA: TGTGCCAGCATAACTGCGGGAGGTAGCGGGGAGCTGTTTTTT. Translation: CASITAGGSGELFF.

The chain has TRBV15 and TRBJ2-7; TRBD2 aligns across 9 bases. Trimming took 0 bases from V and 6 from J; bases not matched to a gene: 9. CDR1 and CDR2 from the germline V gene are LNHNV and YYDKDF (reference sequence). This CDR3 is built from 16 residues. The DNA for the CDR3 is TGTGCCACCAGCAGAGAACCGGGACTAGCACTTGGCGAGCAGTACTTC. Protein: CATSREPGLALGEQYF.

The chain combines TRBV19 with TRBJ2-7, with 11 nucleotides matching TRBD2. Germline-derived CDR1 and CDR2 are LNHDA and SQIVND (reference sequence). Trimming removed 1 base from V and 6 bases from J; junction bases left unmatched: 8. The CDR3 length is 16 residues. CDR3 nucleotides: TGTGCCAGTAGTATAGGCGAAGGACTAGCGGGTGTCGAGCAGTACTTC. Translating gives CASSIGEGLAGVEQYF.

Note on this clone: The junction shows a germline mismatch at one end, possibly a read error. At the DNA level, this CDR3 is encoded by other sequences in the same sample as well. The rearrangement uses TRBV7-7 and TRBJ2-1; 7 positions match TRBD2. Germline V gives CDR1 SSHAT, CDR2 FNYEAQ (reference sequence). The CDR3 spans 13 residues. As DNA, the CDR3 is TGTGCTAGCAGCCCGGGGGGTTACAATGAGCAGTTCTTC. Translation: CASSPGGYNEQFF.

The V and J genes are TRBV19 and TRBJ1-2; unclear D gene. Germline V gene sequence: CDR1 LNHDA, CDR2 SQIVND (reference sequence). The V gene lost 9 bases and the J gene lost 2 bases, with 10 bases spanning the gap. The CDR3 covers 12 residues. CDR3 region: CASSALNYGYTF. The CDR3, as DNA: TGTGCCAGCTCCGCGCTCAACTATGGCTACACCTTC.

This clone occurred once. This sequence joins TRBV9 and TRBJ1-3; possibly TRBD1 for D (5 bases). Germline V gene lookup returns CDR1 SGDLS and CDR2 YYNGEE. Trimming took 4 bases from V and 0 from J, leaving 11 bases between them. The CDR3 spans 15 residues. The CDR3 spells CASSPTVSSGNTIYF. The CDR3 DNA sequence: TGTGCCAGCAGCCCGACAGTGAGCTCTGGAAACACCATATATTTT.

This chain joins TRBV19 and TRBJ1-3; 8 positions match TRBD1. CDR3 length: 15 residues. From germline, CDR1 is LNHDA and CDR2 SQIVND (reference sequence). J lost 0 bases, V lost 6 bases, and 4 bases had no gene match. The DNA for the CDR3 is TGTGCCAGTAGCGTGACAGGGGTCTCTGGAAACACCATATATTTT. Protein sequence: CASSVTGVSGNTIYF.

The genes are TRBV25-1 and TRBJ2-2; tentative D call: TRBD1 (6 bases). V dropped 6 bases and J dropped 0 bases, with 14 bases sitting between them. This CDR3 contains 16 residues. Per the germline V gene, CDR1 is MGHDK and CDR2 is SYGVNS. CDR3 residues: CASSPLQGSNTGELFF. The DNA of the CDR3 is TGTGCCAGCAGCCCCTTGCAGGGGTCGAACACCGGGGAGCTGTTTTTT.

This rearrangement joins TRBV19 to TRBJ1-1; possible D gene TRBD1, 6 bases. The germline V gene encodes CDR1 LNHDA and CDR2 SQIVND (reference sequence). V lost 3 bases and J lost 5, with 16 bases in between. The CDR3 runs 15 residues. The CDR3 protein is CASSIGFSRGTEAFF. CDR3 in DNA: TGTGCCAGTAGTATTGGTTTTTCCAGGGGTACTGAAGCTTTCTTT.

V usage is TRBV6-5 and J usage is TRBJ2-2, with a weak D call TRBD2 (5 bases). CDR3 length: 11 amino acids. The germline V gene encodes CDR1 MNHEY and CDR2 SVGAGI. V was clipped by 8 bases and J by 7 bases, with 8 bases between them. This chain's CDR3 is CASLEGGELFF. For the CDR3, the DNA is TGTGCCAGCCTAGAGGGCGGGGAGCTGTTTTTT.

J is TRBJ1-1 and V is TRBV7-9, with unresolved D. Trimming removed 0 bases from V and 5 bases from J, with 4 bases in between. The CDR3 runs 12 residues. Germline CDR1 and CDR2: SEHNR and FQNEAQ (reference sequence). The CDR3 coding sequence is TGTGCCAGCAGCTTAGCTTCTACTGAAGCTTTCTTT. This translates into CASSLASTEAFF.

This CDR3 is CASSRSGIYNEQFF. CDR3 bases: TGTGCCAGCAGTCGCAGCGGGATTTACAATGAGCAGTTCTTC. The V call is TRBV6-5, the J call TRBJ2-1; 7 bases fit TRBD2. The CDR3 totals 14 residues. Germline lookup yields CDR1 MNHEY and CDR2 SVGAGI. The V and J ends lost 5 bases and 4 bases, in that order; junction bases with no gene match: 5.

This sequence joins TRBV4-1 and TRBJ1-5, with D uncertain. Germline CDR1 reads MGHRA; CDR2 reads YSYEKL. V lost 0 bases, J lost 7 bases, and 7 bases lay in between. The CDR3 extends over 13 amino acids. The CDR3 DNA sequence: TGCGCCAGCAGCCAAGATCCAGTACAGCCCCAGCATTTT. It codes for CASSQDPVQPQHF.

CDR3: CASTLTSDSYNEQFF. CDR3 bases: TGTGCCAGCACCTTAACTAGCGACTCCTACAATGAGCAGTTCTTC. The V and J genes are TRBV6-6 and TRBJ2-1, with 7 bases identical to TRBD2. The CDR3 runs to 15 residues. V was clipped by 7 bases and J by 0 bases; unmatched bases: 6. The germline V gene encodes CDR1 MNHNY and CDR2 SVGAGI (reference sequence).

V and J are TRBV6-5 and TRBJ1-2; D may be TRBD1 (6 bases). The germline V and J ends were trimmed by 6 bases and 4 bases, with 15 bases remaining between them. This CDR3 contains 14 residues. Germline values: CDR1 MNHEY, CDR2 SVGAGI. The DNA of the CDR3 is TGTGCCAGCAGGACGGGGGGGGCAAGCTATGGCTACACCTTC. Protein sequence: CASRTGGASYGYTF.

The V call is TRBV6-1, the J call TRBJ1-1; D is uncertain. CDR3 length: 12 amino acids. V was pared by 3 bases and J by 2 bases, with 4 bases between. Germline assignment: CDR1 MNHNS and CDR2 SASEGT. The CDR3 sequence is CASSDRNTEAFF. The CDR3 DNA sequence: TGTGCCAGCAGTGACAGAAACACTGAAGCTTTCTTT.

In regard to this clone: Other nucleotide sequences in the sample specify the same CDR3. V and J are TRBV19 and TRBJ1-6, with D unclear. With 1 base removed from V and 8 bases from J, the gap between germline ends came to 3 bases. Germline V gene data show CDR1 as LNHDA and CDR2 as SQIVND (reference sequence). This CDR3 has 12 residues. The CDR3 DNA reads TGTGCCAGTAGTATAGGAGATTCACCCCTCCACTTT. Protein: CASSIGDSPLHF.

This clone was detected only once. The same CDR3 is also encoded by other DNA sequences in this sample. This chain connects TRBV5-1 to TRBJ2-7; perhaps TRBD1 as D (5 bases). V gave up 2 bases and J gave up 2 bases, with 8 bases separating them. Per germline, CDR1 SGHRS and CDR2 YFSETQ. The CDR3 has 13 residues. CDR3 DNA sequence: TGCGCCAGCAGCTTAGAAGGGGCCTACGAGCAGTACTTC. It specifies CASSLEGAYEQYF. The full variable domain, with the rest looked up from reference TRBV5-1 and TRBJ2-7, is KAGVTQTPRYLIKTRGQQVTLSCSPISGHRSVSWYQQTPGQGLQFLFEYFSETQRNKGNFPGRFSGRQFSNSRSEMNVSTLELGDSALYLCASSLEGAYEQYFGPGTRLTVT.